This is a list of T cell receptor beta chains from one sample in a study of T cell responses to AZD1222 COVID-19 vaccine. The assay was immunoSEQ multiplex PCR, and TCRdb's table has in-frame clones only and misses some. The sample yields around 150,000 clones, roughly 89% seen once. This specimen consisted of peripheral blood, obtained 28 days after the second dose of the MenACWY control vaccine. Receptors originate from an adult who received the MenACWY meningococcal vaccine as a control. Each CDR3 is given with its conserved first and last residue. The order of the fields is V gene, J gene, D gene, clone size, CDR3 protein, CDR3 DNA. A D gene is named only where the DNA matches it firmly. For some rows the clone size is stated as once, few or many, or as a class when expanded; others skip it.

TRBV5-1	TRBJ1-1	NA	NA	CASSLRAARNTEAFF	TGCGCCAGCAGCTTGCGGGCGGCCAGGAACACTGAAGCTTTCTTT
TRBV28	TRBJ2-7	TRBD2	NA	CASSLGGASGRYEQYF	TGTGCCAGCAGTTTAGGGGGGGCTAGCGGGAGATACGAGCAGTACTTC
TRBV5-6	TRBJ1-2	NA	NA	CASSLAITGNYGYTF	TGTGCCAGCAGCTTGGCCATCACAGGGAACTATGGCTACACCTTC
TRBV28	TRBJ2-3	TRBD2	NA	CASRATSGVGTDTQYF	TGTGCCAGCAGGGCGACTAGCGGGGTCGGCACAGATACGCAGTATTTT
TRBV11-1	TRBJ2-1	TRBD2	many	CASSLAGSSYNEQFF	TGTGCCAGCAGCCTAGCGGGGAGCTCCTACAATGAGCAGTTCTTC
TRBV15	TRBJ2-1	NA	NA	CATSRGQVEQFF	TGTGCCACCAGCAGAGGCCAGGTAGAGCAGTTCTTC
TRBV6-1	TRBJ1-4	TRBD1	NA	CASSEAPSRGGNEKLFF	TGTGCCAGCAGTGAAGCGCCGAGCAGGGGGGGTAATGAAAAACTGTTTTTT
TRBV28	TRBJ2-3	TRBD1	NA	CASSLGTADGLDTQYF	TGTGCCAGCAGTTTGGGGACAGCGGACGGATTAGATACGCAGTATTTT
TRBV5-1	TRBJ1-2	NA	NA	CASSPDSNYGYTF	TGCGCCAGCAGCCCGGACAGCAACTATGGCTACACCTTC
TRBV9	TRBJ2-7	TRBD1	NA	CASSVGTGAPYEQYF	TGTGCCAGCAGCGTAGGGACAGGGGCCCCCTACGAGCAGTACTTC
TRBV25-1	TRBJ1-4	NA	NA	CASSDEGYEKLFF	TGTGCCAGCAGTGATGAGGGTTATGAAAAACTGTTTTTT
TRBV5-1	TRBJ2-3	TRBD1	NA	CASSLDRGSNTDTQYF	TGCGCCAGCAGCCTAGACAGGGGATCTAACACAGATACGCAGTATTTT
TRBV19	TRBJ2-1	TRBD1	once	CASAGTGGGNEQFF	TGTGCCAGTGCCGGGACAGGGGGCGGCAATGAGCAGTTCTTC
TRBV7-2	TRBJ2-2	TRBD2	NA	CASSFLAGGLIGELFF	TGTGCCAGCAGCTTCCTAGCGGGAGGGCTTATCGGGGAGCTGTTTTTT
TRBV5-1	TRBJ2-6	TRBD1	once	CASSLAGTGRVLTF	TGCGCCAGCAGCTTGGCCGGGACAGGGCGCGTCCTGACTTTC
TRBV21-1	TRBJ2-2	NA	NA	CASSGQGWDTGELFF	TGTGCCAGCAGCGGACAGGGTTGGGACACCGGGGAGCTGTTTTTT
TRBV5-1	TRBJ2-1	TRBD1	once	CASSLGSGGSYNEQFF	TGCGCCAGCAGCTTGGGGTCAGGGGGCTCCTACAATGAGCAGTTCTTC
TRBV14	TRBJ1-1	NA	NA	CASSQRFGGTEAFF	TGTGCCAGCAGCCAAAGGTTTGGGGGCACTGAAGCTTTCTTT
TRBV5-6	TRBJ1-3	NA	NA	CASSRTDYSGNTIYF	TGTGCCAGCAGCCGGACGGATTACTCTGGAAACACCATATATTTT
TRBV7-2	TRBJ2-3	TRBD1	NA	CASSFRPGQESTQYF	TGTGCCAGCAGCTTCCGCCCGGGACAGGAGAGTACGCAGTATTTT
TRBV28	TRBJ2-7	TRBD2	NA	CASSSWTSGGAHEQYF	TGTGCCAGCAGTTCCTGGACTAGCGGGGGGGCTCACGAGCAGTACTTC
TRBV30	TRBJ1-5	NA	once	CAWSNGGNQPQHF	TGTGCCTGGAGCAACGGGGGCAATCAGCCCCAGCATTTT
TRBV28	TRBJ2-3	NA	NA	CASSEGYSTDTQYF	TGTGCCAGCAGTGAGGGATACTCGACAGATACGCAGTATTTT
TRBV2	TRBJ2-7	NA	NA	CASSEFSIGSYEQYF	TGTGCCAGCAGTGAATTTAGTATCGGCTCCTACGAGCAGTACTTC
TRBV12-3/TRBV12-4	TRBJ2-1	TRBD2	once	CATKRESHEQFF	TGTGCCACTAAGCGGGAGTCTCATGAGCAGTTCTTC
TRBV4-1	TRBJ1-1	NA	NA	CASSWGGSVNTEAFF	TGCGCCAGCAGCTGGGGGGGCTCGGTGAACACTGAAGCTTTCTTT
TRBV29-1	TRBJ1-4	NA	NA	CSAGGGPNEKLFF	TGCAGCGCTGGGGGGGGTCCTAATGAAAAACTGTTTTTT
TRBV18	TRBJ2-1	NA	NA	CASSPQGDLYNEQFF	TGTGCCAGCTCACCACAGGGGGACCTTTACAATGAGCAGTTCTTC
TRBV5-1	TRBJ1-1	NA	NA	CASSPENRAQEAFF	TGCGCCAGCAGCCCGGAAAACAGGGCACAAGAGGCTTTCTTT
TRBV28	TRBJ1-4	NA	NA	CATVGAELLKLFF	TGTGCCACCGTGGGGGCGGAACTTTTGAAACTGTTTTTT
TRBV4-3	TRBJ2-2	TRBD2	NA	CASSPNLAGPNTGELFF	TGCGCCAGCAGCCCCAACCTAGCGGGGCCGAACACCGGGGAGCTGTTTTTT
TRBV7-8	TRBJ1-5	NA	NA	CASSPLGGTSNQPQHF	TGTGCCAGCAGCCCCCTAGGTGGGACGAGCAATCAGCCCCAGCATTTT
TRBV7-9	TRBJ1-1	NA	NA	CASSLGIGNTEAFF	TGTGCCAGCAGCTTAGGTATAGGGAATACTGAAGCTTTCTTT
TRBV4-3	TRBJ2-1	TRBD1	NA	CASSQDRAYNEQFF	TGCGCCAGCAGCCAGGACAGGGCCTACAATGAGCAGTTCTTC
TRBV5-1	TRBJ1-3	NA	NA	CASSLEPGSGNTIYF	TGCGCCAGCAGCTTGGAGCCAGGCTCTGGAAACACCATATATTTT
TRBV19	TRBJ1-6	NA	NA	CASSIGDSPLHF	TGTGCCAGTAGTATAGGGGATTCACCCCTCCACTTT
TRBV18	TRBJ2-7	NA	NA	CASSPNEDSYEQYF	TGTGCCAGCTCACCCAACGAGGACAGCTACGAGCAGTACTTC
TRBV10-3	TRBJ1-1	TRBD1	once	CAISSQGATEAFF	TGTGCCATCAGTTCACAGGGGGCCACTGAAGCTTTCTTT
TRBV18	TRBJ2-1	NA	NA	CASSRDSNIPNYNEQFF	TGTGCCAGCTCACGAGACAGCAACATCCCTAACTACAATGAGCAGTTCTTC
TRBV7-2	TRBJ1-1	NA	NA	CASSLQTGMNTEAFF	TGTGCCAGCAGCTTACAAACAGGAATGAACACTGAAGCTTTCTTT